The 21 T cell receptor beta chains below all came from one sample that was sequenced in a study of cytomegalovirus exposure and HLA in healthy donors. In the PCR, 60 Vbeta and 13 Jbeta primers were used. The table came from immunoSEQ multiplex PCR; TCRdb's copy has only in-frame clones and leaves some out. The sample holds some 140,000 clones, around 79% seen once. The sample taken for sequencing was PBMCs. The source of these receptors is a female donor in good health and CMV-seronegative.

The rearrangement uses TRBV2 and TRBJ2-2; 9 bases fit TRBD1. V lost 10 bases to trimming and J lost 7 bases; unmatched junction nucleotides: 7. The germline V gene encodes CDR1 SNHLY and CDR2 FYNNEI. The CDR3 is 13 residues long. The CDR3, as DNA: TGTGCCACTAGGGACAGGGCAGGCGGGGAGCTGTTTTTT. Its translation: CATRDRAGGELFF.

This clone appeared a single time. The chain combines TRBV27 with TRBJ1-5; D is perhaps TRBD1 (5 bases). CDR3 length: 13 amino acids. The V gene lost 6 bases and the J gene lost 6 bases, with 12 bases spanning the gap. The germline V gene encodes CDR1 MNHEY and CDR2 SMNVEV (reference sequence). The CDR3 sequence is CASREQAGQPQHF. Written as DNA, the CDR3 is TGTGCCAGCAGAGAACAGGCAGGTCAGCCCCAGCATTTT.

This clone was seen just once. The chain's CDR3 is CASGSPPDRVGYGYTF. DNA of the CDR3: TGTGCTAGTGGTTCGCCCCCAGACAGGGTGGGCTATGGCTACACCTTC. V gene TRBV12-5 combines with J gene TRBJ1-2, with 7 nucleotides matching TRBD1. The CDR3 contains 16 residues. The V segment lost 4 bases and the J segment 4 bases; nucleotides outside the gene matches: 12. CDR1 and CDR2 (germline): LGHNT, FRNRAP.

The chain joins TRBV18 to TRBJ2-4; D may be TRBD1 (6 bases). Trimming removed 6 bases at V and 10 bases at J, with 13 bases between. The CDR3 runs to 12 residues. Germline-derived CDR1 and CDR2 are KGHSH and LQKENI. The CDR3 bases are TGTGCCAGCTCGGACCAAACAGGGATTCAGTACTTC. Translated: CASSDQTGIQYF.

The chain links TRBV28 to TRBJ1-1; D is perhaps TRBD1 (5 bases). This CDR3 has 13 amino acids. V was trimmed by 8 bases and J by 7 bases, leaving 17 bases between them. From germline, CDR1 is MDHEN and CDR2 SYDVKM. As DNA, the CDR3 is TGTGCCAGCGCGACGGCAGGGACTGGTGAAGCTTTCTTT. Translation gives CASATAGTGEAFF.

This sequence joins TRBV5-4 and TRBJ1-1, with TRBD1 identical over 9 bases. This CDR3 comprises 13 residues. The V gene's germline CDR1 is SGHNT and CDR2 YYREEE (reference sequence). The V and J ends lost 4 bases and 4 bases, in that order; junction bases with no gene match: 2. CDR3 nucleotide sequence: TGTGCCAGCAGCCGACAGGGGGGCACTGAAGCTTTCTTT. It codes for CASSRQGGTEAFF.

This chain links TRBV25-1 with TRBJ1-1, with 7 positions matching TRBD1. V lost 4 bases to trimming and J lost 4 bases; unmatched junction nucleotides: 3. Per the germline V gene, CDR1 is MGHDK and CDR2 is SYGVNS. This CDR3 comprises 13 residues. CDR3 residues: CASSADRATEAFF. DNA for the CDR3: TGTGCCAGCAGTGCAGACAGGGCCACTGAAGCTTTCTTT.

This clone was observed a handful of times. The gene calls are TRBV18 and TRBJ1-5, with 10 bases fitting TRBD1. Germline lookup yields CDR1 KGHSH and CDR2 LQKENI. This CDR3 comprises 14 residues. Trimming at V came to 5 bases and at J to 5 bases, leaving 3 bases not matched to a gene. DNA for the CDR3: TGTGCCAGCTCAGGGGACAGGGGCGATCAGCCCCAGCATTTT. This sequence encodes CASSGDRGDQPQHF.

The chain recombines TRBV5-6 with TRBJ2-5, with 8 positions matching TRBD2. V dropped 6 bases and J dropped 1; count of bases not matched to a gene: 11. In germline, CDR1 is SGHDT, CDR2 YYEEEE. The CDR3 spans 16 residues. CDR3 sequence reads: CASTKGVAGFQETQYF. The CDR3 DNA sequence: TGTGCCAGCACTAAAGGGGTAGCGGGGTTCCAAGAGACCCAGTACTTC.

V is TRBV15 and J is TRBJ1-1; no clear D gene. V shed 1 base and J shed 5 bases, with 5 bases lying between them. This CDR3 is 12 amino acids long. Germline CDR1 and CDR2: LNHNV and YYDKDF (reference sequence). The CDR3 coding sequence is TGTGCCACCAGCAGAGGCAGGACTGAAGCTTTCTTT. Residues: CATSRGRTEAFF.

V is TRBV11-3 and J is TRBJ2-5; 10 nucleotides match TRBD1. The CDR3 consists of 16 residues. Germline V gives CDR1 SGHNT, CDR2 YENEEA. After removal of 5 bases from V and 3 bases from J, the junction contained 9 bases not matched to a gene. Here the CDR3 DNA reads TGTGCCAGCAGCCGCTATTCTGGACAGGGGGAAGAGACCCAGTACTTC. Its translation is CASSRYSGQGEETQYF.

The CDR3 is CASSPRGGLVRNTEAFF. CDR3 in DNA: TGTGCCAGCAGTCCAAGGGGAGGGCTAGTAAGGAACACTGAAGCTTTCTTT. The chain uses TRBV7-8 and TRBJ1-1; D perhaps matches TRBD1 (5 bases). The CDR3 totals 17 residues. With 6 bases removed from V and 1 base from J, the gap between germline ends came to 21 bases. The germline CDR1 and CDR2 sequences are SGHVS and FQNEAQ.

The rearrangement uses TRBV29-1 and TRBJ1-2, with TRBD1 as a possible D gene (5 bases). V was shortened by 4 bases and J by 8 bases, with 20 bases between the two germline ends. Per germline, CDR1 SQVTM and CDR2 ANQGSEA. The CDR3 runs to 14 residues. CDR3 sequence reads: CSVGGTTFSGGYTF. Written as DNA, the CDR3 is TGCAGCGTTGGGGGGACTACGTTTAGTGGGGGCTACACCTTC.

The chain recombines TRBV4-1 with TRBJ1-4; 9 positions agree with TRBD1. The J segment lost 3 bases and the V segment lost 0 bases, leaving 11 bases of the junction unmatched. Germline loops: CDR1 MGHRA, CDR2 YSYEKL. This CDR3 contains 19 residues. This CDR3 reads CASSQEGQGQGLSNEKLFF. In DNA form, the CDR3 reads TGCGCCAGCAGCCAAGAAGGGCAGGGACAGGGTTTGTCTAATGAAAAACTGTTTTTT.

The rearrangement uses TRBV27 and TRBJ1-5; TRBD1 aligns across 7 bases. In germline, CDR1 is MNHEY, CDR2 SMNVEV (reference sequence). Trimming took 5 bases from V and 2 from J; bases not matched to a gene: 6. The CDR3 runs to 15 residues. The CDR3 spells CASSPDRARNQPQHF. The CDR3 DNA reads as TGTGCCAGCAGTCCCGACAGGGCACGCAATCAGCCCCAGCATTTT.

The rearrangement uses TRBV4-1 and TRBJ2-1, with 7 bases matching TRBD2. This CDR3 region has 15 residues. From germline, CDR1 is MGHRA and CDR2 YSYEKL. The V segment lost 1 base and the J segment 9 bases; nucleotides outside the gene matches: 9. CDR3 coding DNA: TGCGCCAGCAGCCAAGGGACTAGAAGAAGGGCTGAGCAGTTCTTC. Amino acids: CASSQGTRRRAEQFF.

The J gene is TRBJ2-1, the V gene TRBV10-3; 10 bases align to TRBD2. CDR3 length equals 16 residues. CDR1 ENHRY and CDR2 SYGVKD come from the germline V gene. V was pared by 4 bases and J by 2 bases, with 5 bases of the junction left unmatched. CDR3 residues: CAISGSSGRTYNEQFF. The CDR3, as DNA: TGTGCCATCAGTGGGAGTAGCGGGAGGACCTACAATGAGCAGTTCTTC.

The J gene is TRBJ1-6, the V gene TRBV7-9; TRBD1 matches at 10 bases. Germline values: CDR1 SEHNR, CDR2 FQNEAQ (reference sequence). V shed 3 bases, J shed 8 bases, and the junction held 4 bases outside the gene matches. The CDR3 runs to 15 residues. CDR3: CASSLWTGGYSPLHF. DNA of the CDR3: TGTGCCAGCAGCTTGTGGACAGGGGGTTATTCACCCCTCCACTTT.

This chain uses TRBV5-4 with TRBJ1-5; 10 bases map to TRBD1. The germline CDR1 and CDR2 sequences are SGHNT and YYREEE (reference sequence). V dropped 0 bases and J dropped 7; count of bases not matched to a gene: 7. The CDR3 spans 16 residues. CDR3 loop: CASSLDGGQGRQPQHF. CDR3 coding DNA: TGTGCCAGCAGCTTGGATGGGGGACAGGGGAGGCAGCCCCAGCATTTT.

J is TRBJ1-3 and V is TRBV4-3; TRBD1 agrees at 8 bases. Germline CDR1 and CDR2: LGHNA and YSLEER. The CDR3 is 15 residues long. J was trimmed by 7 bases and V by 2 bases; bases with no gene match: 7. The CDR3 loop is CASSQLRTGWNTIYF. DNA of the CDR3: TGCGCCAGCAGCCAACTTCGGACAGGGTGGAACACCATATATTTT.

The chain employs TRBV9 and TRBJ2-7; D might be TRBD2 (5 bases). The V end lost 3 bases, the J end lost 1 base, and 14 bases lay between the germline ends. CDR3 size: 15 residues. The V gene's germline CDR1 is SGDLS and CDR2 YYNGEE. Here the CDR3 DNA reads TGTGCCAGCAGCGGCGGTTCTGAGCGGTCCTACGAGCAGTACTTC. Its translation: CASSGGSERSYEQYF. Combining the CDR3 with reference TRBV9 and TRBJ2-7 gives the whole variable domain DSGVTQTPKHLITATGQRVTLRCSPRSGDLSVYWYQQSLDQGLQFLIQYYNGEERAKGNILERFSAQQFPDLHSELNLSSLELGDSALYFCASSGGSERSYEQYFGPGTRLTVT.